The rows below give T cell receptor beta chains drawn from one sample of a study of blood T cell repertoires in COVID-19. Here immunoSEQ multiplex PCR was the method, and the copy in TCRdb shows in-frame clones only, minus some. This sample carries nearly 250,000 clones, almost 85% of them seen once, and the ten largest clones take 1.9%. Sequencing used peripheral blood. The receptors shown here come from a woman older than 75 with acute or convalescent COVID-19. Each CDR3 is given with its conserved first and last residue. The D gene is left open where the match is weak. Part of the rows lack a size; the others show once, few, many or a class for expanded clones.

v_gene	d_gene	j_gene	abundance	CDR3aa	CDR3nt
TRBV3-1/TRBV3-2	TRBD2	TRBJ2-3	-	CASSQGTSGSLGTQYF	TGTGCCAGCAGCCAAGGGACTAGCGGGAGTTTGGGTACGCAGTATTTT
TRBV2	TRBD1	TRBJ1-1	-	CASRATGGGEAFF	TGTGCCAGCAGGGCCACAGGGGGCGGTGAAGCTTTCTTT
TRBV30	TRBD1	TRBJ1-2	-	CAEGQGANYGYTF	TGTGCCGAGGGACAGGGGGCTAACTATGGCTACACCTTC
TRBV7-2	-	TRBJ2-6	-	CASSPQVASSGANVLTF	TGTGCCAGCAGCCCCCAAGTCGCGAGCTCTGGGGCCAACGTCCTGACTTTC
TRBV5-4	TRBD1	TRBJ2-2	-	CASSLPGQGATGELFF	TGTGCCAGCAGCTTACCGGGACAGGGGGCTACCGGGGAGCTGTTTTTT
TRBV25-1	-	TRBJ1-2	-	CASSERQGIGYTF	TGTGCCAGCAGTGAACGGCAGGGGATTGGCTACACCTTC
TRBV28	TRBD2	TRBJ2-1	-	CASRIGGSSGNEQFF	TGTGCCAGCAGAATCGGGGGGTCTTCAGGCAATGAGCAGTTCTTC
TRBV28	TRBD1	TRBJ1-5	many	CASRQGSNQPQHF	TGTGCCAGCCGACAGGGGAGCAATCAGCCCCAGCATTTT
TRBV7-6	-	TRBJ1-2	-	CASSLVATGTGYTF	TGTGCCAGCAGCTTAGTTGCTACAGGAACTGGCTACACCTTC
TRBV27	TRBD1	TRBJ1-5	-	CASSPSTGTQPQHF	TGTGCCAGCAGTCCGTCGACAGGGACCCAGCCCCAGCATTTT
TRBV19	TRBD1	TRBJ1-5	-	CASSIGRQGTSNQPQHF	TGTGCCAGTAGTATAGGCCGACAGGGAACTAGCAATCAGCCCCAGCATTTT
TRBV7-2	-	TRBJ1-1	-	CASSLGGTPNTEAFF	TGTGCCAGCAGCTTAGGTGGCACCCCGAACACTGAAGCTTTCTTT
TRBV18	-	TRBJ1-6	-	CASSLGRNSPLHF	TGTGCCAGCTCACTGGGCCGGAATTCACCCCTCCACTTT
TRBV6-1	-	TRBJ2-3	-	CASSEIATRTDTQYF	TGTGCCAGCAGTGAAATAGCGACGCGCACAGATACGCAGTATTTT
TRBV19	TRBD2	TRBJ2-3	-	CASSIIRERGGRLGTTDTQYF	TGTGCCAGTAGTATAATCCGGGAGCGGGGGGGCAGATTGGGCACTACAGATACGCAGTATTTT
TRBV18	TRBD2	TRBJ2-2	-	CATSSGGPNTGELFF	TGTGCCACCTCAAGCGGGGGCCCAAACACCGGGGAGCTGTTTTTT
TRBV10-3	TRBD2	TRBJ2-7	-	CAISESTSGRDEQYF	TGTGCCATCAGTGAGTCTACTAGCGGGAGGGACGAGCAGTACTTC
TRBV6-5	-	TRBJ1-1	once	CASSLAHRANTEAFF	TGTGCCAGCAGTTTGGCCCACAGGGCGAACACTGAAGCTTTCTTT
TRBV7-9	-	TRBJ2-2	-	CASSLAHHRDGVGELFF	TGTGCCAGCAGCTTAGCGCACCACCGGGATGGGGTCGGGGAGCTGTTTTTT
TRBV19	TRBD1	TRBJ1-1	-	CASRTTRTGNTEAFF	TGTGCCAGTAGAACCACCAGGACAGGGAACACTGAAGCTTTCTTT
TRBV21-1	-	TRBJ1-4	-	CASSDRDREKLFF	TGTGCCAGCAGCGACCGGGACAGAGAAAAACTGTTTTTT
TRBV4-1	TRBD2	TRBJ2-3	once	CASSHAVAGGLGGDTQYF	TGCGCCAGCAGCCACGCCGTAGCGGGAGGGCTTGGGGGAGATACGCAGTATTTT
TRBV7-9	TRBD1	TRBJ2-7	-	CASSHHRDRLLLYF	TGTGCCAGCAGCCACCACCGGGACAGACTTTTGTTGTACTTC
TRBV5-4	TRBD2	TRBJ2-1	-	CASSSGGTRAHNEQFF	TGTGCCAGCAGCTCGGGAGGGACGCGGGCCCACAATGAGCAGTTCTTC
TRBV18	TRBD2	TRBJ2-1	-	CASSPILAGGPKDEQFF	TGTGCCAGCTCACCCATACTAGCGGGGGGGCCGAAGGATGAGCAGTTCTTC
TRBV18	TRBD1	TRBJ2-5	-	CASSLGQGETQYF	TGTGCCAGCTCACTTGGACAGGGAGAGACCCAGTACTTC
TRBV6-5	-	TRBJ1-3	-	CASNSIGNTIYF	TGTGCCAGCAATTCCATTGGAAACACCATATATTTT
TRBV6-2/TRBV6-3	TRBD1	TRBJ1-2	-	CASSSNRGGYGYTF	TGTGCCAGCAGTTCCAACAGGGGAGGATATGGCTACACCTTC
TRBV6-5	TRBD2	TRBJ2-5	-	CASRSSGVGWETQYF	TGTGCCAGCAGATCGAGCGGGGTCGGGTGGGAGACCCAGTACTTC
TRBV5-5	-	TRBJ2-7	-	CASSLLIGRFPYEQYF	TGTGCCAGCAGTTTACTAATTGGAAGATTCCCCTACGAGCAGTACTTC
TRBV10-3	-	TRBJ2-7	few	CAISETSFDEQYF	TGTGCCATCAGTGAGACTAGCTTTGACGAGCAGTACTTC
TRBV3-1/TRBV3-2	TRBD2	TRBJ2-3	-	CASSQKAGGITDTQYF	TGTGCCAGCAGCCAAAAAGCGGGAGGTATCACAGATACGCAGTATTTT
TRBV21-1	-	TRBJ2-5	-	CASSSFATSGRRLGETQYF	TGTGCCAGCAGCTCCTTCGCGACTAGCGGGAGGAGGCTGGGAGAGACCCAGTACTTC
TRBV5-1	-	TRBJ1-1	few	CASSLDQRVAFF	TGCGCCAGCAGCTTAGACCAGAGGGTAGCTTTCTTT
TRBV2	TRBD2	TRBJ2-2	-	CASSETSGPRGELFF	TGTGCCAGCAGTGAAACTAGCGGCCCCCGCGGGGAGCTGTTTTTT
TRBV3-1/TRBV3-2	-	TRBJ1-3	-	CASSLNGRGARGNTIYF	TGTGCCAGCAGCCTAAACGGGCGGGGGGCGCGTGGAAACACCATATATTTT
TRBV3-1/TRBV3-2	-	TRBJ2-3	-	CASSQEWADTQYF	TGTGCCAGCAGCCAAGAGTGGGCGGATACGCAGTATTTT
TRBV5-6	TRBD1	TRBJ2-5	-	CASSPRQGRATQYF	TGTGCCAGCAGCCCGAGACAGGGGCGGGCGACCCAGTACTTC
TRBV11-3	TRBD1	TRBJ2-2	-	CASSPGQMNTGELFF	TGTGCCAGCAGCCCGGGACAGATGAACACCGGGGAGCTGTTTTTT
TRBV4-2	TRBD2	TRBJ2-7	-	CASSRTSGGGSSYEQYF	TGTGCCAGCAGCCGGACTAGCGGGGGGGGAAGCTCCTACGAGCAGTACTTC
TRBV5-1	TRBD1	TRBJ1-2	-	CASSSSPGTGSNYGYTF	TGCGCCAGCAGCTCCTCCCCCGGGACAGGATCTAACTATGGCTACACCTTC
TRBV3-1/TRBV3-2	-	TRBJ1-1	-	CASNQGGNTEAFF	TGTGCCAGCAATCAAGGCGGGAACACTGAAGCTTTCTTT
TRBV6-2/TRBV6-3	-	TRBJ2-2	-	CASSYGQSGELFF	TGTGCCAGCAGTTACGGGCAATCCGGGGAGCTGTTTTTT
TRBV6-5	TRBD1	TRBJ1-5	few	CASSRTGGNQPQHF	TGTGCCAGCAGTCGGACAGGGGGCAATCAGCCCCAGCATTTT
TRBV18	TRBD2	TRBJ2-5	-	CASSPQLAGGPEETQYF	TGTGCCAGCTCACCACAGCTAGCGGGAGGGCCTGAAGAGACCCAGTACTTC
TRBV30	-	TRBJ1-5	-	CAWSVSPDSLMNQPQHF	TGTGCCTGGAGTGTATCCCCAGACAGCCTGATGAATCAGCCCCAGCATTTT